The 8 T cell receptor beta chains below all came from one sample that was sequenced in a study of neurological immune-mediated disorders (dated by TCRdb to about 2019). Library method: 5' RACE. The instrument was an Illumina HiSeq 2500. The public sequencing data were trimmed at Q25 with fastp and processed into clonotypes with MiXCR by TCRdb, which kept only in-frame beta chains. Rows merge per CDR3 protein into single entries with the most common DNA and genes. The sample profile shows around 130,000 distinct CDR3 sequences; approximately 3.2% of them were found once. Over 1% of the sample goes to the ten largest clones. The sample consisted of PBMCs. These TCRs come from a woman under 40 with multiple sclerosis.

This clonotype was seen at least ten times. The CDR3 spells CASSRTGRGEGSNQPQHF. CDR3 bases: TGTGCCAGCAGCCGAACAGGACGAGGGGAGGGTAGCAATCAGCCCCAGCATTTT. This chain connects TRBV5-6 to TRBJ1-5, with a possible D match to TRBD1 (5 bases). Trimming cost V 4 bases and J 0 bases, with 20 bases left between them. Germline V gene data show CDR1 as SGHDT and CDR2 as YYEEEE. This CDR3 comprises 18 residues.

Many counts were recorded for this clonotype. V is TRBV20-1 and J is TRBJ2-2; D perhaps matches TRBD1 (6 bases). The CDR3 length is 14 residues. CDR1 DFQATT and CDR2 SNEGSKA come from the germline V gene (reference sequence). Trimming removed 4 bases at V and 1 base at J, with 10 bases between. In nucleotides, the CDR3 is TGCAGTGCTACAGACAGGAGGAACACCGGGGAGCTGTTTTTT. Translated: CSATDRRNTGELFF.

At least ten counts were recorded for this clonotype. The V call is TRBV6-5, the J call TRBJ2-1; D may be TRBD1 (6 bases). V lost 5 bases to trimming and J lost 7 bases, with 12 bases between them. CDR1 and CDR2 from the germline V gene are MNHEY and SVGAGI. The CDR3 has 13 amino acids. CDR3 sequence reads: CASSTPQGNEQFF. CDR3 DNA: TGTGCCAGCAGTACCCCCCAGGGGAATGAGCAGTTCTTC.

There are many counts of this clonotype. The chain joins TRBV29-1 to TRBJ1-2; D gene unclear. CDR1 SQVTM and CDR2 ANQGSEA come from the germline V gene. CDR3 length equals 12 residues. V lost 1 base and J lost 5, with 8 bases in between. As DNA, the CDR3 is TGCAGCGTTGAAGGGCAGGCGTATGGCTACACCTTC. It yields the protein CSVEGQAYGYTF.

This clonotype was recorded at least ten times. V usage is TRBV7-2 and J usage is TRBJ2-1; TRBD1 or TRBD2 may be the D gene (5 bases each). Trimming pared 2 bases from V and 6 bases from J, leaving 17 bases between. The CDR3 contains 16 residues. In germline, CDR1 is SGHTA, CDR2 FQGNSA. The CDR3 is CASSLPSGASSNEQFF. Here the CDR3 DNA reads TGTGCCAGCAGCTTACCTTCCGGGGCTAGTAGCAATGAGCAGTTCTTC.

In this sample, this clonotype turned up many times. The V gene is TRBV7-6, the J gene TRBJ2-5; D is unresolved. V was trimmed by 8 bases and J by 2 bases, leaving 12 bases between them. This CDR3 is 13 amino acids long. From germline, CDR1 is SGHVS and CDR2 FNYEAQ. The CDR3 bases are TGTGCCAGCTCCCGCCGGTGGCAAGAGACCCAGTACTTC. Translating gives CASSRRWQETQYF.

The sample holds many counts of this clonotype. This rearrangement joins TRBV24-1 to TRBJ2-7, with 7 bases matching TRBD2. Germline lookup yields CDR1 KGHDR and CDR2 SFDVKD. CDR3 length equals 15 residues. J was trimmed by 0 bases and V by 8 bases; bases with no gene match: 9. In nucleotides, the CDR3 is TGTGCCACCAAGGAAAACGGGACTACCTCCTACGAGCAGTACTTC. Translation gives CATKENGTTSYEQYF.

This clonotype occurred many times. The V and J genes are TRBV20-1 and TRBJ1-5; TRBD1 aligns across 7 bases. CDR3 length equals 15 residues. CDR1 DFQATT and CDR2 SNEGSKA come from the germline V gene (reference sequence). After removal of 3 bases from V and 9 bases from J, the junction contained 14 bases not matched to a gene. The CDR3: CSASLGQTVTTPQHF. CDR3 DNA sequence: TGCAGTGCTAGTTTGGGACAGACAGTAACGACGCCCCAGCATTTT.